Only a few counts were recorded for the clone carrying this T cell receptor beta chain. This specimen comes from a study of blood T cell repertoires in COVID-19. Study in general: PBMCs, B-cell-depleted T cells, or T cells provided the cDNA or gDNA that made up the material.

Germline V CDR1 and CDR2: MNHEY, SVGAGI. The CDR3 loop spans 16 amino acids. V was pared by 0 bases and J by 9 bases, with 8 bases of the junction left unmatched. Generated by immunoSEQ multiplex PCR, the TCRdb table keeps only in-frame clones and is missing some. In the table there are some 150,000 clones, around 80% of which are singletons. The source material was peripheral blood. The origin of this receptor is a woman between 70 and 85 years old with acute or convalescent COVID-19. The rearrangement joins TRBV6-5 to TRBJ1-6, with 7 bases aligning to TRBD1. The CDR3 spells CASSYSMNQGGSPLHF. In nucleotides, the CDR3 is TGTGCCAGCAGTTACTCGATGAACCAGGGGGGTTCACCCCTCCACTTT.